The clone carrying this T cell receptor (beta chain) has a single count. Its antigen remains unidentified. The template was genomic DNA from peripheral blood, not RNA. Germline loops: CDR1 DFQATT, CDR2 SNEGSKA (reference sequence). This CDR3 comprises 13 residues. Trimming left V 2 bases short and J 2 bases short, with 9 bases between. This sample is part of a study of T cell repertoires in aging, cancer and after chemotherapy. Overall study context: Patients with glioblastoma brain tumors were sampled before and after temozolomide-based therapy.

Notes on the study in general: The repertoire data cannot show anything about immunological memory following chemotherapy. Across the chemotherapy interval, each cancer cohort showed higher median generation probability, suggesting thymic rebound.

Rearranged V-D-J TRB sequences were amplified with a mixed TRB-A/B primer pool. TCRdb redid the calling of the multiplex PCR reads with MiXCR, one entry per CDR3 protein. The sample lists thousands of distinct CDR3 sequences, under 30% occurring once. This sequence originates from a human donor with a solid tumor. Source material: blood. The chain employs TRBV20-1 and TRBJ1-2; the D is unclear. CDR3 loop: CSARSVSNYGYTF. In DNA, the CDR3 is TGCAGTGCTAGATCCGTTTCCAACTATGGCTACACCTTC.